The rows below give T cell receptor beta chains drawn from one sample of a study of post-analysis software for immune sequencing data. TCRdb processed the PCR reads anew with MiXCR; each CDR3 protein has one entry. The repertoire holds about 540,000 distinct CDR3 sequences, with roughly 34% as singletons. The specimen sequenced was blood. The receptors were gathered from a girl aged 2 to 17 with multiple sclerosis. The CDR3 runs from the conserved cysteine through the conserved F or W. The order of the fields is V gene, clone size, D gene, J gene, CDR3 DNA, CDR3 protein. The D gene is left open where the match is weak. Expanded clones get a size class; other rows say once, few or many, or leave the size out.

>TRBV2|NA|NA|TRBJ2-1
TGTGCCAGCGACTCCCTGACCTCCTACAATGAGCAGTTCTTC
CASDSLTSYNEQFF
>TRBV6-1|NA|TRBD1|TRBJ2-7
TGTGCCAGCAGGATGGGACAGGGCTTTGCCGAGCAGTACTTC
CASRMGQGFAEQYF
>TRBV5-1|NA|TRBD2|TRBJ2-3
TGCGCCAGCAGCCCGTCTAGCGGGTCGAGCACAGATACGCAGTATTTT
CASSPSSGSSTDTQYF
>TRBV6-1|few|NA|TRBJ2-5
TGTGCCAGCAGAGCCCAAGGGCAGTACCAAGAGACCCAGTACTTC
CASRAQGQYQETQYF
>TRBV9|NA|TRBD1|TRBJ2-3
TGTGCCAGCAGCGTAGGAGATTTCGGGACAGGGACAAGCACAGATACGCAGTATTTT
CASSVGDFGTGTSTDTQYF
>TRBV3-1|NA|NA|TRBJ2-1
TGTGCCAGCATGGGGTGGGACAATGAGCAGTTCTTC
CASMGWDNEQFF
>TRBV7-7|few|TRBD2|TRBJ2-1
TGTGCTAGCAGCCGGGAGGTAGAGGATGAGCAGTTCTTC
CASSREVEDEQFF
>TRBV11-2|NA|NA|TRBJ1-1
TGTGCCAGCAGCTTAGTTCCCGGCAGGGGGAACACTGAAGCTTTCTTT
CASSLVPGRGNTEAFF
>TRBV11-2|few|NA|TRBJ2-5
TGTGCCAGCAGCTTAAGGGGAGCAGGGGGGATGGAGACCCAGTACTTC
CASSLRGAGGMETQYF
>TRBV20-1|NA|TRBD1|TRBJ2-3
TGCAGTGCCCTGACAGGGGGCGGAGATACGCAGTATTTT
CSALTGGGDTQYF
>TRBV4-1|few|NA|TRBJ2-3
TGCGCCAGCAGCCCATGGGGGGTCCTCACAGATACGCAGTATTTT
CASSPWGVLTDTQYF
>TRBV5-1|NA|TRBD1|TRBJ2-1
TGCGCCAGCAGGACAGGACAGGAGACCTACAATGAGCAGTTCTTC
CASRTGQETYNEQFF
>TRBV6-5|few|TRBD1|TRBJ1-2
TGTGCCAGCAGTTATTTGAAGGGGGCGGTTTATGGCTACACCTTC
CASSYLKGAVYGYTF
>TRBV5-5|NA|TRBD2|TRBJ2-3
TGTGCCAGCAGCGTCCCCCCTAGCGGGGGGGCAGATACGCAGTATTTT
CASSVPPSGGADTQYF
>TRBV12-3/TRBV12-4|NA|TRBD1|TRBJ1-1
TGTGCCAGCAGTTTGTCGACAGGGGATGCTTTCTTT
CASSLSTGDAFF
>TRBV24-1|NA|TRBD1|TRBJ2-1
TGTGCCACCAGTGACCCTGGGACAGGGGGGCGCAATGAGCAGTTCTTC
CATSDPGTGGRNEQFF
>TRBV5-1|NA|NA|TRBJ1-1
TGCGCCAGCAGCTGGGACCATGGGGCTGAAGCTTTCTTT
CASSWDHGAEAFF
>TRBV21-1|NA|NA|TRBJ1-2
TGTGCCAGCAGCAGAAGCAGTGACAGCTATGGCTACACCTTC
CASSRSSDSYGYTF
>TRBV24-1|NA|TRBD1|TRBJ2-3
TGTGCCACCAGTGATTTGCAGGGGGACGGTAAGAGACCCACAGATACGCAGTATTTT
CATSDLQGDGKRPTDTQYF
>TRBV20-1|once|NA|TRBJ1-5
TGCAGTGCCGGGACGGGTTATGGCAATCAGCCCCAGCATTTT
CSAGTGYGNQPQHF
>TRBV27|NA|TRBD1|TRBJ2-3
TGTGCCAGCAGTTTCCGCTCCCGACAGGGCCCCTACACAGATACGCAGTATTTT
CASSFRSRQGPYTDTQYF
>TRBV27|NA|NA|TRBJ1-4
TGTGCCAGCAGTCATGCCGTTGGGCCGGGCCGCAAACTGTTTTTT
CASSHAVGPGRKLFF
>TRBV19|few|TRBD1|TRBJ2-7
TGTGCCAGAAGGGACAGGCGCTACGAGCAGTACTTC
CARRDRRYEQYF
>TRBV11-2|NA|NA|TRBJ2-3
TGTACCAGCAGCTTAGACTACGGAGATACGCAGTATTTT
CTSSLDYGDTQYF
>TRBV12-3/TRBV12-4|few|NA|TRBJ2-1
TGTGCCAGCAGACGCTATAACAGGGACGGGCCCCACAATGAGCAGTTCTTC
CASRRYNRDGPHNEQFF
>TRBV5-1|NA|NA|TRBJ2-5
TGCGCCAGCAGCGCAGGGCAGGCCAGAGGGACCCAGTACTTC
CASSAGQARGTQYF
>TRBV15|few|NA|TRBJ2-3
TGTGCCACCAGCACCGGGACACCCACCGTGAATACGCAGTATTTT
CATSTGTPTVNTQYF
>TRBV5-1|few|NA|TRBJ1-2
TGCGCCAGCAGCTTGACAATCTACAACTATGGCTACACCTTC
CASSLTIYNYGYTF
>TRBV6-5|NA|TRBD1|TRBJ2-7
TGTGCCAGCAGTTCCTTCCGACAGGGTCTCTACGAGCAGTACTTC
CASSSFRQGLYEQYF
>TRBV15|NA|TRBD1|TRBJ1-4
TGTGCCACCAGCAGAGAACAGGGGTTTGGAAAACTGTTTTTT
CATSREQGFGKLFF
>TRBV4-1|many|NA|TRBJ2-5
TGCGCCAGCAGCCAATCGGACAACCAAGAGACCCAGTACTTC
CASSQSDNQETQYF
>TRBV5-5|few|TRBD1|TRBJ2-7
TGTGCCAGCAGCCTACCGGGACAGGGGAGGGAGCAGTACTTC
CASSLPGQGREQYF
>TRBV29-1|NA|NA|TRBJ2-2
TGCAGCGTTGAAGGCTTCCAGGACACCGGGGAGCTGTTTTTT
CSVEGFQDTGELFF
>TRBV12-3/TRBV12-4|NA|NA|TRBJ2-5
TGTGCCAGCAGTTTCGGGGCAGCCACAGAAAACGTTCAGTACTTC
CASSFGAATENVQYF
>TRBV11-2|few|TRBD1|TRBJ1-5
TGTGCCAGCAGCTTCGGGACAGGGGTAACTCAGCCCCAGCATTTT
CASSFGTGVTQPQHF
>TRBV4-1|few|NA|TRBJ2-1
TGCGCCAGCAGAAACAGGGACCGCTCCTACAATGAGCAGTTCTTC
CASRNRDRSYNEQFF
>TRBV18|NA|NA|TRBJ1-2
TGTGCCAGCTCACCGGGGGAAATAGGCTACACCTTC
CASSPGEIGYTF
>TRBV10-3|NA|NA|TRBJ2-3
TGTGCCATCAGTGAGGAAACAGATACGCAGTATTTT
CAISEETDTQYF
>TRBV28|NA|TRBD1|TRBJ2-1
TGTGCCAGTCAAAGGTGGGACAGGTACAATGAGCAGTTCTTC
CASQRWDRYNEQFF
>TRBV7-9|NA|TRBD2|TRBJ2-7
TGTGCCAGCAGCCAGAGCGGGGGGCTGACCTACGGGCAGTACTTC
CASSQSGGLTYGQYF
>TRBV2|NA|TRBD2|TRBJ2-5
TGTGCCAGCAGTGAAAGCACTAGCGGGCGCCAAGAGACCCAGTACTTC
CASSESTSGRQETQYF
>TRBV3-1|NA|NA|TRBJ2-5
TGTGCCAGCAGCCAAGCCCAAGAGACCCAGTACTTC
CASSQAQETQYF
>TRBV29-1|NA|TRBD1|TRBJ1-5
TGCAGCGTTGCGGCAGGGGGCGGGCCCCAGCATTTT
CSVAAGGGPQHF
>TRBV5-1|few|NA|TRBJ2-5
TGCGCCAGCAGCTTGGGTAGCGCCCAAGAGACCCAGTACTTC
CASSLGSAQETQYF
>TRBV15|few|NA|TRBJ1-4
TGTGCCACCAGCAGAGAATGGGTTGGCTCCACGGCGAGGGAAAAACTGTTTTTT
CATSREWVGSTAREKLFF
>TRBV27|NA|NA|TRBJ2-3
TGTGCCAGCAGGGGAGGTGTCGGGGGGCTGAGAGATACGCAGTATTTT
CASRGGVGGLRDTQYF
>TRBV11-3|NA|NA|TRBJ2-2
TGTGCCAGCAGCTTATATGGAGGGGCGGGCACCGGGGAGCTGTTTTTT
CASSLYGGAGTGELFF
>TRBV6-5|many|TRBD1|TRBJ2-7
TGTGCCAGCAGTTACTCGACGATGGGACAGGGAATGGTCGAGCAGTACTTC
CASSYSTMGQGMVEQYF
>TRBV20-1|NA|NA|TRBJ2-5
TGCAGTGCTAGATCAGAGGGGGGGACGTACCAAGAGACCCAGTACTTC
CSARSEGGTYQETQYF
>TRBV6-4|NA|TRBD1|TRBJ1-2
TGTGCCAGCAGGAAGACAGGGGACTATGGCTACACCTTC
CASRKTGDYGYTF
>TRBV6-5|once|NA|TRBJ1-1
TGTGCCAGCATCTCTACGAGGAACGGGAACACTGAAGCTTTCTTT
CASISTRNGNTEAFF
>TRBV5-1|few|NA|TRBJ1-1
TGCGCCAGCAGCTCGGGGTGGCTACAGGGAAATTCGGGTGAAGCTTTCTTT
CASSSGWLQGNSGEAFF
>TRBV7-6|few|NA|TRBJ2-7
TGTGCCAGCAGCGGCTGGGAAGTGAGCTACGAGCAGTACTTC
CASSGWEVSYEQYF